The present T cell receptor (beta chain) was sequenced within a study of T cell responses to AZD1222 COVID-19 vaccine (dated by TCRdb to 2020 to 2022). Broadly, across the study: A total of just over 230 trial participants underwent TCR sequencing, of whom nearly 210 had received two doses of AZD1222 and 26 had received two doses of the MenACWY control vaccine. Trial participants were enrolled by age into subgroups of 18-55, 56-69 and 70-plus years, and about 150, 27 and 61 TCR-sequenced participants, respectively, were included in these subgroups. Summary of the overall study and its limitations: A significant rise in spike-specific TCR breadth and depth was observed after two AZD1222 doses relative to day 0 and relative to MenACWY recipients. Participants were mostly white British and included more females than males, and it was suggested by the authors that clonal diversity may have been underestimated. Vaccine-associated CD4 TCRs spanned the whole spike protein, with dominant responses in regions 160-218 and 743-854. The 56-69-year group was small, and its depth increase did not reach significance, likely because of low power. Conclusions about previously exposed vaccinees were limited because only a handful of AZD1222 recipients were SARS-CoV-2 seropositive at baseline. Because no day 14 peak-response samples were available, the repertoires could be characterized only after the peak T cell response. Reportedly, close to half of the unique spike-specific TCRs recognized epitopes lying outside the regions that are mutated in the B.1.351 and B.1.1.7 variants.

Details on this clone: Its recognized antigen is unknown. No much larger clone exists at a distance of one base, and base qualities are not known.

From a lookup of the germline V gene, CDR1 and CDR2 are MGHRA and YSYEKL. Cut back by 3 bases and 5 bases, the V and J ends lie 10 bases apart. There are 14 amino acids in the CDR3, from cysteine to phenylalanine inclusive. Of the read, only the CDR3 DNA is kept; its 42 bases are in frame from base 1. The CDR3 regions of human TCRbeta chains were analyzed by immunosequencing. Regarding the original processing steps: TCRs in the repertoires were compared against a reference library of SARS-CoV-2-specific TCRs that had been generated with the MIRA antigen-specificity platform. Breadth was defined as the fraction of unique TCRs that were SARS-CoV-2-associated. Depth was defined as the fraction of total T cells that were SARS-CoV-2-associated. Using the MIRA data, each spike-specific TCR was assigned both to the spike region to which the TCR was reactive and to a CD4 or CD8 class. Log10-transformed breadth and depth values were compared by one-way ANOVA with Sidak's multiple comparisons tests. In TCRdb, the immuneACCESS table is reduced to in-frame sequences with V and J assigned. These tables do not hold every clone; where another copy was compared, an unresolved V gene accounts for under half, and the others remain unexplained. The V and J calls and clone size come from that table; D and trimming were worked out from the DNA. The sample contains fewer than 120,000 clones, about 94% of them found a single time. The top ten hold 2.5% to 3% of the sample.

The label giving this sample's time point can be read as: about 28 days (+/-7) after the second vaccine dose. AZD1222 recipients given second doses at about 4 weeks or at about 12 weeks were pooled, since spike-specific TCR depth and breadth were not found to differ between the two schedules. The vaccinee samples were drawn from two UK trials, COV001 and COV002, one of which was a single-blind randomized controlled phase 2/3 trial testing AZD1222 (ChAdOx1 nCoV-19) in healthy adults. For TCRbeta chain sequencing, PBMC samples from trial participants were taken at day 0 and at day 28 after the second dose.

This TCR was recovered from an adult who received the AZD1222 COVID-19 vaccine. The chain is assembled from TRBV4-1 and TRBJ1-4, with the D gene call left open. Sample: peripheral blood, taken 28 days after the second AZD1222 dose. The nucleotide sequence is given as TGCGCCAGCAGCCAGTGGACGGGGAATGAAAAACTGTTTTTT. Translated, this is CASSQWTGNEKLFF.